Given below is one TCR beta chain in context. Its target antigen remains unknown. Base qualities are not provided; no much larger clone lies one nucleotide away. The immunoSEQ Assay, a bias-controlled multiplex PCR, was used to amplify TCRbeta CDR3 regions from genomic DNA. In the source study's methods: Nucleated cell counts per sample were estimated from amplification of reference gene primers within the assay. To quantify the absolute abundance of each unique TCRbeta CDR3 rearrangement, sequence reads were collapsed and filtered. For each sample, productive Simpson clonality was calculated as the square root of Simpson's diversity index across productive rearrangements. TCRdb re-hosts the immuneACCESS table, in-frame sequences only. Its copies lack some clones; in the studies checked, an unresolved V gene accounts for under half of them, and the cause for the rest is not known. That table gives V, J and clone size, and the DNA gave D and trimming. The sample has under 200,000 clones on record, roughly nine tenths of them singletons. The ten biggest clones cover approximately 4% of the sample.

Trimming removed 3 bases from V and 0 bases from J; the gene matches leave 2 bases unexplained. CDR1 is given as MNHEY and CDR2 as SMNVEV, both from the germline V gene (reference sequence). The CDR3 runs 14 residues from the cysteine to the phenylalanine. CDR3 DNA only is kept here, 42 bases in frame from base 1. The collaborating institutions used their own protocols to collect whole blood in K2EDTA tubes. Collaborator samples were shipped for TCRbeta analysis as frozen whole blood, isolated PBMCs, or DNA extracted from either sample type. This entry comes from a study of blood T cell repertoires in COVID-19 (TCRdb year 2020). Looking at the study overall: Collaborator samples came from the United States, Italy and Spain and covered acute and convalescent phases of COVID-19. The repertoires were released in a freely available public database meant as a resource for research on the immune response to SARS-CoV-2. Samples were obtained from the ongoing ImmuneRACE study (first 160 participants) and from over 1,000 subjects provided by 6 global collaborators. Subjects who had been exposed to COVID-19, were actively infected with it, or had recovered from it provided the deeply sampled blood TCRbeta repertoires that made up the dataset. The prospective study material was composed of cDNA or gDNA derived from T cells, B-cell-depleted T cells, or PBMCs. Nearly every sample came with metadata listing a de-identified subject ID, COVID-19 status, age in years and sex. Where HLA class I and class II types were available, the types were taken from metadata supplied by the sample provider, not from assay-based typing.

Here is what the overall study found, with its caveats: The amount of clinical and demographic metadata varied by source and participant and was provided uncurated.

The chain is encoded by TRBV27 joined to TRBJ2-7; 7 bases in the middle match TRBD1. The source of this sequence is a woman aged 65 to 85 with acute or convalescent COVID-19. The sequencing input was peripheral blood. The CDR3 in this case is CASSFRDSSYEQYF. Here is the DNA: TGTGCCAGCAGTTTCCGGGACAGCTCCTACGAGCAGTACTTC.